Listed below are T cell receptor beta chains from one sample, sequenced in a study of long-term antiretroviral therapy in people with HIV. Sequencing was performed with immunoSEQ multiplex PCR; in TCRdb, only in-frame clones are kept and a portion is missing. Found here are over 15,000 clones, 70% to 90% of them singletons; the top ten hold approximately 5.2%. This sample comprised unsorted PBMCs, obtained 0.5 years after starting antiretroviral therapy. Receptor source: a woman between 40 and 55 years old with HIV. The CDR3 runs from the conserved cysteine through the conserved F or W. A D gene is named only where the DNA matches it firmly. Size is omitted from some rows. Given values are once, few, many or a class for expanded clones.

clone size,V gene,D gene,J gene,CDR3 DNA,CDR3 protein
NA,TRBV7-8,TRBD2,TRBJ2-3,TGTGCCAGCAGCTTAGATAATGGACTAGCGGGACGGGATACGCAGTATTTT,CASSLDNGLAGRDTQYF
NA,TRBV7-2,NA,TRBJ2-4,TGTGCCAGCAGCTTATGGGGTGCGGCCAAAAACATTCAGTACTTC,CASSLWGAAKNIQYF
NA,TRBV6-1,TRBD1,TRBJ2-7,TGTGCCAGCAGTGATCCAGGGGGCGGGAACGAGCAGTACTTC,CASSDPGGGNEQYF
few,TRBV29-1,NA,TRBJ2-7,TGCAGCGTTGTATTGGACACTACCTACGAGCAGTACTTC,CSVVLDTTYEQYF
NA,TRBV7-9,NA,TRBJ2-1,TGTGCCAGCAGCTCAGGCTCCTACAATGAGCAGTTCTTC,CASSSGSYNEQFF
NA,TRBV7-2,TRBD2,TRBJ2-2,TGTGCCAGCAGCTCATCACTAGCGTCCGGGGAGCTGTTTTTT,CASSSSLASGELFF
NA,TRBV30,TRBD1,TRBJ1-1,TGTGCCTGGTCGGGACAGGGGGCTTCTGAAGCTTTCTTT,CAWSGQGASEAFF
NA,TRBV7-7,TRBD2,TRBJ2-1,TGTGCCAGCAGCTCGGGACTAGCGGGGCCGCAGTTCTTC,CASSSGLAGPQFF
NA,TRBV5-4,TRBD2,TRBJ2-5,TGTGCCAGCAGCTTGGGGCTAGCGGTCGAAGAGACCCAGTACTTC,CASSLGLAVEETQYF
NA,TRBV6-5,NA,TRBJ1-3,TGTGCCAGCCGCGATACGAACACCATATATTTT,CASRDTNTIYF
NA,TRBV7-2,TRBD1,TRBJ2-7,TGTGCCAGCAGCCGTACAGGGGCCCCCTACTCCTACGAGCAGTACTTC,CASSRTGAPYSYEQYF
NA,TRBV7-2,NA,TRBJ2-1,TGTGCCAGCAGCTTAGAACGGACCGTCGGCGGGAATGAGCAGTTCTTC,CASSLERTVGGNEQFF
NA,TRBV5-4,NA,TRBJ1-1,TGTGCCAGCAGCACCCGCGGGGCGAACACTGAAGCTTTCTTT,CASSTRGANTEAFF
NA,TRBV5-4,NA,TRBJ2-7,TGTGCCAGCAGCTCCGCCCTGGACAGCTCCTACGAGCAGTACTTC,CASSSALDSSYEQYF
NA,TRBV28,NA,TRBJ2-7,TGTGCCAGCAGTGGGGGTGGGGGGACTCGTAACTACGAGCAGTACTTC,CASSGGGGTRNYEQYF
NA,TRBV7-9,NA,TRBJ2-7,TGTGCCAGCAGCTTATCCGGTAAGCCGGACGAGCAGTACTTC,CASSLSGKPDEQYF
NA,TRBV11-1,TRBD2,TRBJ2-1,TGTGCCAGCAGCGCCGGACTAGCGGGAAACATGTACAATGAGCAGTTCTTC,CASSAGLAGNMYNEQFF